Listed below are T cell receptor beta chains from one sample, sequenced in a study of T cell repertoires in cytomegalovirus infection. TCRdb reanalysed the reads using MiXCR and keeps one entry per CDR3 protein. The sample includes about 330,000 distinct CDR3 sequences, more than 8% of them seen just once. The sequencing sample was made of PBMCs. Receptors originate from a human donor in good health (CMV status not recorded). Some clones in this sample may be carry-over from other donors' samples. CDR3s include the opening cysteine and the closing phenylalanine or tryptophan. D genes are given only for firm matches. Size is stated for part of the rows, as once, few or many counts, or as a class when the clone is expanded.

clone_size: many; d_call: TRBD2; v_call: TRBV29-1; j_call: TRBJ2-5; cdr3_nt: TGCAGCGTTGGAGGGCTGACGGGAGGGCTGAAGACCCAGTACTTC; cdr3_aa: CSVGGLTGGLKTQYF
clone_size: few; d_call: -; v_call: TRBV7-2; j_call: TRBJ2-3; cdr3_nt: TGTGCCAGCAGCTTTACTAGGATTGCCGATACGCAGTATTTT; cdr3_aa: CASSFTRIADTQYF
clone_size: many; d_call: -; v_call: TRBV5-4; j_call: TRBJ2-6; cdr3_nt: TGTGCCAGCAGCTTGTTTCAGGCTGCCGGGGCCAACGTCCTGACTTTC; cdr3_aa: CASSLFQAAGANVLTF
clone_size: -; d_call: TRBD2; v_call: TRBV5-1; j_call: TRBJ2-1; cdr3_nt: TGCGCCAGCAGCTTGGAGTACGGGAGGGGGGGCGATGAGCAGTTCTTC; cdr3_aa: CASSLEYGRGGDEQFF
clone_size: few; d_call: -; v_call: TRBV6-1; j_call: TRBJ1-3; cdr3_nt: TGTGCCAGCCATGAACGGCGAGGGGACACCCACACCATATATTTT; cdr3_aa: CASHERRGDTHTIYF
clone_size: many; d_call: -; v_call: TRBV7-2; j_call: TRBJ2-3; cdr3_nt: TGTGCCAGCAGCTCTTCTAGCACAAGCACAGATACGCAGTATTTT; cdr3_aa: CASSSSSTSTDTQYF
clone_size: many; d_call: TRBD1; v_call: TRBV7-9; j_call: TRBJ2-1; cdr3_nt: TGTGCCAGCAGCTTAAGGTGGAGCGACAGGGGTTCCTACAATGAGCAGTTCTTC; cdr3_aa: CASSLRWSDRGSYNEQFF
clone_size: many; d_call: -; v_call: TRBV6-2/TRBV6-3; j_call: TRBJ1-5; cdr3_nt: TGTGCCAGCAGTATACAGGGATATAGCAATCAGCCCCAGCATTTT; cdr3_aa: CASSIQGYSNQPQHF
clone_size: many; d_call: -; v_call: TRBV7-2; j_call: TRBJ1-2; cdr3_nt: TGTGCCAGCAGCTTGTACGGCTATGGCTACACCTTC; cdr3_aa: CASSLYGYGYTF
clone_size: -; d_call: TRBD2; v_call: TRBV7-6; j_call: TRBJ2-7; cdr3_nt: TGTGCCAGCAGCACCCTAGCGGGGGGGCCCACCTACGAGCAGTACTTC; cdr3_aa: CASSTLAGGPTYEQYF
clone_size: few; d_call: TRBD2; v_call: TRBV20-1; j_call: TRBJ2-7; cdr3_nt: TGCAGTGCTAGGACTAGCGGGAGGCCCCTAAACTACGAGCAGTACTTC; cdr3_aa: CSARTSGRPLNYEQYF
clone_size: many; d_call: -; v_call: TRBV7-8; j_call: TRBJ2-7; cdr3_nt: TGTGCCAGCAGCTTAGGTCGGGACCACTCCTACGAGCAGTACTTC; cdr3_aa: CASSLGRDHSYEQYF
clone_size: -; d_call: -; v_call: TRBV10-3; j_call: TRBJ1-1; cdr3_nt: TGTGCCATCAGTGTTTATGGAGAATCTTTCTTT; cdr3_aa: CAISVYGESFF
clone_size: few; d_call: -; v_call: TRBV6-1; j_call: TRBJ1-2; cdr3_nt: TGTGCCAGCACAGACCAGCTGGGCTACACCTTC; cdr3_aa: CASTDQLGYTF
clone_size: many; d_call: TRBD2; v_call: TRBV7-6; j_call: TRBJ2-2; cdr3_nt: TGTGCCACCAGACTAGCGGGGGAGACCGGGGAGCTGTTTTTT; cdr3_aa: CATRLAGETGELFF
clone_size: -; d_call: -; v_call: TRBV5-6; j_call: TRBJ2-1; cdr3_nt: TGTGCCAGCAGCTTGAAGTACAATGAGCAGTTCTTC; cdr3_aa: CASSLKYNEQFF
clone_size: few; d_call: -; v_call: TRBV27; j_call: TRBJ1-1; cdr3_nt: TGTGCCAGCAGTTTACGGACGCACACTGAAGCTTTCTTT; cdr3_aa: CASSLRTHTEAFF
clone_size: -; d_call: TRBD1; v_call: TRBV6-5; j_call: TRBJ2-6; cdr3_nt: TGTGCCAGCAGTTACTCGCCAGGGGGTAAGGGGACTGGGGCCAACGTCCTGACTTTC; cdr3_aa: CASSYSPGGKGTGANVLTF
clone_size: few; d_call: -; v_call: TRBV5-1; j_call: TRBJ1-2; cdr3_nt: TGCGCCAGCAGCTTGGTACCGCAGGAGGGTAACTATGGCTACACCTTC; cdr3_aa: CASSLVPQEGNYGYTF
clone_size: many; d_call: TRBD2; v_call: TRBV7-9; j_call: TRBJ2-1; cdr3_nt: TGTGCCAGCAGCCATCCGACGCTACTAGCGGGAGGGCCAAATGAGCAGTTCTTC; cdr3_aa: CASSHPTLLAGGPNEQFF
clone_size: many; d_call: -; v_call: TRBV7-2; j_call: TRBJ2-1; cdr3_nt: TGTGCCAGCAGCTTAGCGCTAGAAAATGAGCAGTTCTTC; cdr3_aa: CASSLALENEQFF
clone_size: many; d_call: TRBD1; v_call: TRBV30; j_call: TRBJ1-2; cdr3_nt: TGTGCCTGGAGAACCGGGACAGGGGTTAACTATGGCTACACCTTC; cdr3_aa: CAWRTGTGVNYGYTF
clone_size: few; d_call: -; v_call: TRBV7-9; j_call: TRBJ2-3; cdr3_nt: TGTGCCAGCAGGTTTTCTAGCACAGATACGCAGTATTTT; cdr3_aa: CASRFSSTDTQYF
clone_size: -; d_call: -; v_call: TRBV11-2; j_call: TRBJ2-3; cdr3_nt: TGTGCCAGCGTGACAGCGGGTAGGGCAGATACGCAGTATTTT; cdr3_aa: CASVTAGRADTQYF
clone_size: -; d_call: -; v_call: TRBV20-1; j_call: TRBJ1-1; cdr3_nt: TGCAGTGGCACGACAGTCCTGGGCACTGAAGCTTTCTTT; cdr3_aa: CSGTTVLGTEAFF
clone_size: -; d_call: -; v_call: TRBV28; j_call: TRBJ1-2; cdr3_nt: TGTGCCAGCAGCCGGGCGGGCGGAAACTATGGCTACACCTTC; cdr3_aa: CASSRAGGNYGYTF
clone_size: many; d_call: TRBD1; v_call: TRBV6-6; j_call: TRBJ1-4; cdr3_nt: TGTGCCAGCAGTTACTCAGTAGCGGGACAGAATAATGAAAAACTGTTTTTT; cdr3_aa: CASSYSVAGQNNEKLFF
clone_size: -; d_call: -; v_call: TRBV12-3/TRBV12-4; j_call: TRBJ1-4; cdr3_nt: TGTGCCAGCAGTTTAGGGAGGAATGAAAAACTGTTTTTT; cdr3_aa: CASSLGRNEKLFF
clone_size: -; d_call: TRBD1; v_call: TRBV6-5; j_call: TRBJ2-6; cdr3_nt: TGTGCCAGCACCTCAGGGGACAGCTCTGGGGCCAACGTCCTGACTTTC; cdr3_aa: CASTSGDSSGANVLTF
clone_size: many; d_call: -; v_call: TRBV7-8; j_call: TRBJ2-1; cdr3_nt: TGTGCCAGCAGCCAGGAGCGCCTCGTCGATGAGCAGTTCTTC; cdr3_aa: CASSQERLVDEQFF
clone_size: many; d_call: TRBD2; v_call: TRBV6-1; j_call: TRBJ2-2; cdr3_nt: TGTGCCAGCAGGGACGTGGGACTAGCGGGATACACCGGGGAGCTGTTTTTT; cdr3_aa: CASRDVGLAGYTGELFF
clone_size: -; d_call: -; v_call: TRBV4-1; j_call: TRBJ1-2; cdr3_nt: TGCGCCAGCAGCCAAGACCTACAGGGAATCTATGGCTACACCTTC; cdr3_aa: CASSQDLQGIYGYTF
clone_size: few; d_call: -; v_call: TRBV18; j_call: TRBJ2-3; cdr3_nt: TGTGCCAGCTTAACTACCAGTAGCACAGATACGCAGTATTTT; cdr3_aa: CASLTTSSTDTQYF
clone_size: many; d_call: TRBD1; v_call: TRBV7-2; j_call: TRBJ2-5; cdr3_nt: TGTGCCAGCAGCTTAGGGCAGGGGGCCCAAGAGACCCAGTACTTC; cdr3_aa: CASSLGQGAQETQYF
clone_size: -; d_call: -; v_call: TRBV4-3; j_call: TRBJ1-5; cdr3_nt: TGCGCCAGCAGCCGGAGTCTTTATAGCAATCAGCCCCAGCATTTT; cdr3_aa: CASSRSLYSNQPQHF
clone_size: -; d_call: -; v_call: TRBV20-1; j_call: TRBJ2-6; cdr3_nt: TGCAGTGCTAGGAGTAGCGCTGGGGCCTTCCTGACTTTC; cdr3_aa: CSARSSAGAFLTF
clone_size: many; d_call: -; v_call: TRBV28; j_call: TRBJ2-6; cdr3_nt: TGTGCCAGCAGTGTAGCGGGACAGGCCTTAGGCGGGGCCAACGTCCTGACTTTC; cdr3_aa: CASSVAGQALGGANVLTF
clone_size: -; d_call: TRBD1; v_call: TRBV6-5; j_call: TRBJ2-3; cdr3_nt: TGTGCCAGCAGCCCTCGACCTTGGACAGGGTGGAGGCGCGGAGATACGCAGTATTTT; cdr3_aa: CASSPRPWTGWRRGDTQYF
clone_size: many; d_call: TRBD2; v_call: TRBV7-2; j_call: TRBJ2-5; cdr3_nt: TGTGCCAGCAGCTTAGGTCTAGCGGGGGGAAATCCGCGCCAAGAGACCCAGTACTTC; cdr3_aa: CASSLGLAGGNPRQETQYF
clone_size: many; d_call: -; v_call: TRBV6-2/TRBV6-3; j_call: TRBJ2-1; cdr3_nt: TGTGCCAGCAGTGGGGGGGGGCCCTACAATGAGCAGTTCTTC; cdr3_aa: CASSGGGPYNEQFF
clone_size: few; d_call: TRBD2; v_call: TRBV12-5; j_call: TRBJ2-2; cdr3_nt: TGTGCTAGTGGTTTGGGCGGGAGCGGAAGAACCGGGGAGCTGTTTTTT; cdr3_aa: CASGLGGSGRTGELFF
clone_size: -; d_call: -; v_call: TRBV7-8; j_call: TRBJ1-3; cdr3_nt: TGTGCCAGCAGCTTATGGCGTCGGGGCTCTGGACACACCATATCTTTT; cdr3_aa: CASSLWRRGSGHTISF
clone_size: many; d_call: -; v_call: TRBV7-2; j_call: TRBJ1-2; cdr3_nt: TGTGCCAGCAGCCCTCTACAGCTAACAGTAAATGGCTACACCTTC; cdr3_aa: CASSPLQLTVNGYTF
clone_size: many; d_call: TRBD2; v_call: TRBV4-3; j_call: TRBJ2-7; cdr3_nt: TGCGCCAGCAGCCAAGATCGCGGGGGAAGGTCCTACGAGCAGTACTTC; cdr3_aa: CASSQDRGGRSYEQYF
clone_size: -; d_call: TRBD1; v_call: TRBV5-4; j_call: TRBJ1-2; cdr3_nt: TGTGCCAGCAGCTTGGTGGGCTGGACAGGGATCGGCTACACCTTC; cdr3_aa: CASSLVGWTGIGYTF
clone_size: -; d_call: -; v_call: TRBV7-8; j_call: TRBJ2-7; cdr3_nt: TGTGCCAGCAGCCCAATGGGACCGCAAACCTACGAGCAGTACTTC; cdr3_aa: CASSPMGPQTYEQYF
clone_size: many; d_call: TRBD1; v_call: TRBV7-3; j_call: TRBJ2-3; cdr3_nt: TGTGCCAGCAGCCAAAGAGGGACAGGGGGCGCGGGGGGGACAGATACGCAGTATTTT; cdr3_aa: CASSQRGTGGAGGTDTQYF
clone_size: few; d_call: TRBD2; v_call: TRBV7-2; j_call: TRBJ2-7; cdr3_nt: TGTGCCAGCAGCATACCGGGACTAGCAACGGGACTCCACGAGCAGTACTTC; cdr3_aa: CASSIPGLATGLHEQYF
clone_size: few; d_call: -; v_call: TRBV7-9; j_call: TRBJ1-1; cdr3_nt: TGTGCCAGCAGCTTTCCGGGAATGAACACTGAAGCTTTCTTT; cdr3_aa: CASSFPGMNTEAFF
clone_size: many; d_call: -; v_call: TRBV5-4; j_call: TRBJ1-6; cdr3_nt: TGTGCCAGCAGCTCCTCCCAAAACCTGGGATCACCCCTCCACTTT; cdr3_aa: CASSSSQNLGSPLHF
clone_size: few; d_call: -; v_call: TRBV27; j_call: TRBJ2-2; cdr3_nt: TGTGCCAGCAGTCCGCGGGACACCGGGGAGCTGTTTTTT; cdr3_aa: CASSPRDTGELFF
clone_size: -; d_call: -; v_call: TRBV18; j_call: TRBJ1-3; cdr3_nt: TGTGCCAGCTCACCCCAGGAGCTAGTGAGCTCTGGAAACACCATATATTTT; cdr3_aa: CASSPQELVSSGNTIYF
clone_size: many; d_call: -; v_call: TRBV7-2; j_call: TRBJ2-5; cdr3_nt: TGTGCCAGCAGCTCCGGGACGTACCAAGAGACCCAGTACTTC; cdr3_aa: CASSSGTYQETQYF